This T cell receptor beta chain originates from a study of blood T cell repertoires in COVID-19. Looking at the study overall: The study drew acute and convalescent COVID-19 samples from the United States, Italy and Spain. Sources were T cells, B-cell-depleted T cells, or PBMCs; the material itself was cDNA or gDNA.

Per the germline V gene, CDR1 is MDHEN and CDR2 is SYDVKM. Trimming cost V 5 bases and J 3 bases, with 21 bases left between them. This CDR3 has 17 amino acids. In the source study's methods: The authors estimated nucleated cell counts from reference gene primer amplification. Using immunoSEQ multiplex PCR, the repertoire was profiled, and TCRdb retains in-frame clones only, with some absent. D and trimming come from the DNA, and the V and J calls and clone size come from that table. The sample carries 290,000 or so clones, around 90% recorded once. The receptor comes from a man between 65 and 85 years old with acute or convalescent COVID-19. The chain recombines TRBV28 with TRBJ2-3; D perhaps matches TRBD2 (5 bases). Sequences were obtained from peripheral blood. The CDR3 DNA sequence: TGTGCCAGCAGTGACGAACGGGGATTCCCGGCGACAGATACGCAGTATTTT. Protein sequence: CASSDERGFPATDTQYF.